Each of the 18 T cell receptor beta chains below was sequenced from the same sample in a study of T cells expressing NK-cell markers. TCRdb re-called the 5' RACE reads and shows each CDR3 protein once, DNA omitted. The sample totals 150,000 or so distinct CDR3 sequences. The sequenced sample consisted of blood T cells: a sorted CD56 or NKG2C T cell subset, CD4+ or CD8+ T cells, or bulk PBMC T cells (not recorded which). These receptors all come from a woman between 18 and 70 years old in good health.

The chain links TRBV12-3 or TRBV12-4 to TRBJ2-3; TCRdb indicates TRBD2, and absent DNA this call remains unverified. The CDR3 contains 18 residues. The CDR3 protein is CASSLLGLAGGQGDTQYF.

The V gene is TRBV5-1, the J gene TRBJ2-3; TCRdb designates TRBD2, a call that cannot be tested without DNA. CDR3 length: 16 residues. Germline assignment: CDR1 SGHRS and CDR2 YFSETQ. The CDR3 is CASSFASGRVVDTQYF.

V gene TRBV14 combines with J gene TRBJ2-7. The CDR3 is 12 amino acids. The germline V gene has CDR1 SGHDN and CDR2 FVKESK. The CDR3 is CASSQDWGEQYF. The full variable domain, in which reference TRBV14 and TRBJ2-7 provide the parts outside the CDR3, is EAGVTQFPSHSVIEKGQTVTLRCDPISGHDNLYWYRRVMGKEIKFLLHFVKESKQDESGMPNNRFLAERTGGTYSTLKVQPAELEDSGVYFCASSQDWGEQYFGPGTRLTVT.

V usage is TRBV6-4 and J usage is TRBJ2-3; the D call from TCRdb, TRBD2, cannot be confirmed without DNA. The CDR3 has 15 amino acids. Germline values: CDR1 MRHNA, CDR2 SNTAGT. The CDR3 sequence: CASSRDWSSTDTQYF.

This chain connects TRBV12-3 or TRBV12-4 to TRBJ2-5; TCRdb proposes TRBD1, but this gene call is untestable without DNA. The CDR3 has 13 residues. Here the CDR3 reads CASSGGAQETQYF.

This chain connects TRBV24-1 to TRBJ2-1; the TCRdb D gene call, TRBD1, has no DNA to confirm it. CDR1 is KGHDR, CDR2 SFDVKD, per germline. This CDR3 contains 17 residues. CDR3 protein: CATSDLQIFDRGNEQFF.

The chain couples TRBV4-2 to TRBJ2-3; with no DNA, the TCRdb D assignment of TRBD1 cannot be verified. In germline, CDR1 is LGHNA, CDR2 YNFKEQ. This CDR3 is built from 17 residues. The CDR3 protein is CASSQGQGVAPTDTQYF.

J is TRBJ2-3 and V is TRBV5-1; TCRdb outputs TRBD1, but without DNA this stays unchecked. This CDR3 contains 16 residues. Looked up from germline, CDR1 is SGHRS and CDR2 is YFSETQ. This chain's CDR3 is CASSFHDRVWTDTQYF. Based on the CDR3 plus reference TRBV5-1 and TRBJ2-3, the full variable domain is KAGVTQTPRYLIKTRGQQVTLSCSPISGHRSVSWYQQTPGQGLQFLFEYFSETQRNKGNFPGRFSGRQFSNSRSEMNVSTLELGDSALYLCASSFHDRVWTDTQYFGPGTRLTVL.

The rearrangement uses TRBV10-3 and TRBJ2-1; TCRdb gives TRBD2 as the D gene, but with no DNA this cannot be confirmed. The CDR3 is made up of 14 amino acids. CDR1 is ENHRY and CDR2 is SYGVKD in the germline V gene. The CDR3 region is CAISVSSGYNEQFF.

The V call is TRBV12-3 or TRBV12-4, the J call TRBJ1-5. The CDR3 has 14 residues. CDR3 sequence: CASSRTAFNQPQHF.

The rearrangement joins TRBV19 to TRBJ2-2; the D call from TCRdb, TRBD2, cannot be confirmed without DNA. The CDR3 runs 15 residues. The germline gives CDR1 LNHDA, CDR2 SQIVND (reference sequence). The CDR3 loop is CASMVGTHYTGELFF. The variable domain in full, completed from reference TRBV19 and TRBJ2-2, reads DGGITQSPKYLFRKEGQNVTLSCEQNLNHDAMYWYRQDPGQGLRLIYYSQIVNDFQKGDIAEGYSVSREKKESFPLTVTSAQKNPTAFYLCASMVGTHYTGELFFGEGSRLTVL.

The chain couples TRBV18 to TRBJ1-3; TCRdb indicates TRBD1, and absent DNA this call remains unverified. The CDR3 consists of 13 residues. CDR1 and CDR2 (germline): KGHSH, LQKENI. CDR3: CASSPDRRNTIYF.

The chain uses TRBV12-3 or TRBV12-4 and TRBJ1-4; the D call of TRBD1 rests on TCRdb alone, since no DNA is present to check it. The CDR3 runs to 15 residues. The CDR3 sequence: CASRILTGGSEKLFF.

This sequence joins TRBV29-1 and TRBJ2-1; checking the TCRdb D call of TRBD2 is not possible without DNA. Germline CDR1 is SQVTM and CDR2 is ANQGSEA. The CDR3 runs 14 residues. CDR3 amino acids: CSALTSGGRNEQFF.

The CDR3: CASSQVGRINSTDTQYF. The rearrangement links TRBV4-1 to TRBJ2-3; without DNA, the TCRdb call of TRBD2 cannot be checked. The V gene's germline CDR1 is MGHRA and CDR2 YSYEKL. CDR3 length equals 17 residues.

The rearrangement joins TRBV3-1 to TRBJ1-1. This CDR3 contains 14 residues. Germline CDR1 and CDR2: LGHDT and YNNKEL (reference sequence). The chain's CDR3 is CASRLQGGLTEAFF.

V and J are TRBV6-1 and TRBJ2-2; TCRdb picks TRBD2, but there is no DNA to check that call. CDR3 length: 16 residues. Germline V gene sequence: CDR1 MNHNS, CDR2 SASEGT. The CDR3 loop is CASNPSGRASTGELFF.

The chain is built from TRBV2 and TRBJ2-3; lacking DNA, the TRBD1 call made by TCRdb goes unchecked. This CDR3 region has 16 residues. CDR1 and CDR2 (germline): SNHLY, FYNNEI. CDR3 amino acids: CASSELTGISTDTQYF.